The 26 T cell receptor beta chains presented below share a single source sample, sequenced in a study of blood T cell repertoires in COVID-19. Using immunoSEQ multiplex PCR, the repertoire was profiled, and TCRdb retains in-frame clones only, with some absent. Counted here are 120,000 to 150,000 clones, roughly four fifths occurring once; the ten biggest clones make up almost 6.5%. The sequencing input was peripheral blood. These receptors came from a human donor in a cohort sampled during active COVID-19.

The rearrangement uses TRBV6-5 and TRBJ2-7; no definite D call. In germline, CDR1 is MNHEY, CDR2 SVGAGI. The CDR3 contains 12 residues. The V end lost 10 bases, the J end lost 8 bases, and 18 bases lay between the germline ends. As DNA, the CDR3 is TGTGCCACCGGCGAGAGGCCAGCAAAGCAGTACTTC. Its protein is CATGERPAKQYF.

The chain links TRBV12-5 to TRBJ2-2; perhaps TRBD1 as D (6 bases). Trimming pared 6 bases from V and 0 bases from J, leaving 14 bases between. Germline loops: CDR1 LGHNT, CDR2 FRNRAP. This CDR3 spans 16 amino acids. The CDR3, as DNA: TGTGCTAGTGGAAAAACAGGGCTTTCGAACACCGGGGAGCTGTTTTTT. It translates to CASGKTGLSNTGELFF.

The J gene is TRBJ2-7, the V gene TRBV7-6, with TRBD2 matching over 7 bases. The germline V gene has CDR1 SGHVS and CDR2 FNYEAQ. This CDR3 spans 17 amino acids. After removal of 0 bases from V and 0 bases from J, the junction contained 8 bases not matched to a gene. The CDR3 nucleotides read TGTGCCAGCAGCTTAGCACCCCTAGCGGATAGCTCCTACGAGCAGTACTTC. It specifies CASSLAPLADSSYEQYF.

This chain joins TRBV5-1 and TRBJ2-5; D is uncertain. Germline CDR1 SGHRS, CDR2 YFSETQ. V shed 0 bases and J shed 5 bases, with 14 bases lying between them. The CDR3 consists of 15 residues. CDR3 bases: TGCGCCAGCAGCTTGGCCCAAGCTACGGGTGAGACCCAGTACTTC. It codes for CASSLAQATGETQYF.

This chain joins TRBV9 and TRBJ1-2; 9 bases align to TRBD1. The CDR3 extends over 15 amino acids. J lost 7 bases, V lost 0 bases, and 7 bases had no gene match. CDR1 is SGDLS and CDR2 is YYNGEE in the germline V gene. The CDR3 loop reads CASSVAGQGYGGYTF. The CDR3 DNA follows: TGTGCCAGCAGCGTAGCGGGACAGGGATATGGTGGCTACACCTTC.

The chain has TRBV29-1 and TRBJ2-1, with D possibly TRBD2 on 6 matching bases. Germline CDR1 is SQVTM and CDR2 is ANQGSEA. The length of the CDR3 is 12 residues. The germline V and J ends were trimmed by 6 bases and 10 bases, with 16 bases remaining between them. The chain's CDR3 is CSVRRGVGEQFF. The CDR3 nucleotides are TGCAGCGTCAGGCGGGGAGTAGGAGAGCAGTTCTTC.

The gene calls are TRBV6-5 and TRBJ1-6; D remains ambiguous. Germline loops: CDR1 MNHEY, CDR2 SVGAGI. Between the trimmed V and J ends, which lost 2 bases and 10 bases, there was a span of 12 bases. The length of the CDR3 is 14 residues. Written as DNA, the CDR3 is TGTGCCAGCAGTTACGACCCACTAGGGTCACCCCTCCACTTT. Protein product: CASSYDPLGSPLHF.

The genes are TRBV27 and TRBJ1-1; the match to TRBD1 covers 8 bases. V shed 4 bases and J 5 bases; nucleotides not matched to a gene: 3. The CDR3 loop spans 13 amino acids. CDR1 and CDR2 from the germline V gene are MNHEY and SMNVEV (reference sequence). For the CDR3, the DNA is TGTGCCAGCAGTTATAGGACAGGGACTGAAGCTTTCTTT. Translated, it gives CASSYRTGTEAFF.

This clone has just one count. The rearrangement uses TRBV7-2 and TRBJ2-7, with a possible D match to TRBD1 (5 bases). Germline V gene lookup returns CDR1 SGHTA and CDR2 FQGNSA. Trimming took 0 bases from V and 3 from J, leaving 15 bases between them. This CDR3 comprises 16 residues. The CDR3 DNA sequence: TGTGCCAGCAGCTTAGCAGGTCAGGGTGGCCTCTACGAGCAGTACTTC. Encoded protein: CASSLAGQGGLYEQYF.

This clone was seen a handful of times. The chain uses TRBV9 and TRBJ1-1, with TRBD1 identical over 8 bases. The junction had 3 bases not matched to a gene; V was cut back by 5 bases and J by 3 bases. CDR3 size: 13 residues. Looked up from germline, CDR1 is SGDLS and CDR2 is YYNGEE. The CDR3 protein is CASRKTGDTEAFF. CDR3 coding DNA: TGTGCCAGCAGGAAGACAGGGGACACTGAAGCTTTCTTT.

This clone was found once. The CDR3 bases are TGTGCCAGCAGCCAGAGGGGGGGAAACGCCTACGAGCAGTACTTC. It specifies CASSQRGGNAYEQYF. This rearrangement joins TRBV3-1 (or the pseudogene TRBV3-2) to TRBJ2-7, with D maybe TRBD2 (7 bases). V was clipped by 3 bases and J by 2 bases, with 14 bases between them. The CDR3 spans 15 residues. Per germline, CDR1 LGHDT and CDR2 YNNKEL (reference sequence).

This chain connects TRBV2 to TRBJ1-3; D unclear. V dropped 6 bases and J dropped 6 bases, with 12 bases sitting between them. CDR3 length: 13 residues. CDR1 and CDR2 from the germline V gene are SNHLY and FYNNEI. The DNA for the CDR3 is TGTGCCAGCAGCTCCGGGTCAAAAAACACCATATATTTT. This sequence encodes CASSSGSKNTIYF.

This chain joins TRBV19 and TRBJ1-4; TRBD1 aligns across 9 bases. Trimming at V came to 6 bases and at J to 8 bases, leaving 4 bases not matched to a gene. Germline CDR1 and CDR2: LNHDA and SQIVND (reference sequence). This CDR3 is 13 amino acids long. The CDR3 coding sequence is TGTGCCAGTAGCGGGACAGGGAGGGAAAAACTGTTTTTT. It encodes CASSGTGREKLFF.

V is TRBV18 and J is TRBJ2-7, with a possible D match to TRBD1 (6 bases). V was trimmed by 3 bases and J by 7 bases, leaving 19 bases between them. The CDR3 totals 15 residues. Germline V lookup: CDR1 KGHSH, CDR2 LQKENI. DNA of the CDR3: TGTGCCAGCTCACCTTACGGACCTTCAACAGGGGAGCAGTACTTC. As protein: CASSPYGPSTGEQYF.

The CDR3 DNA reads as TGTGCCTGGAGTCCTGTGACTCTAAATTCACCCCTCCACTTT. This encodes CAWSPVTLNSPLHF. The chain combines TRBV30 with TRBJ1-6; D is uncertain. Deletions cut 2 bases from V and 7 bases from J, with 12 bases between. The CDR3 covers 14 residues. Germline V gene data show CDR1 as GTSNPN and CDR2 as SVGIG (reference sequence).

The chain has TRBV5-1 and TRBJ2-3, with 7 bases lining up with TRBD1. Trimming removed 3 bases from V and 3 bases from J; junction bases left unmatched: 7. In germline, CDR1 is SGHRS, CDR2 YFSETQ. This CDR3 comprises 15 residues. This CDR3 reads CASSSAGTETDTQYF. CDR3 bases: TGCGCCAGCAGCTCCGCCGGGACAGAAACAGATACGCAGTATTTT.

The CDR3 sequence: CASSSSSGVDTQYF. DNA of the CDR3: TGTGCCAGCAGCTCCAGCTCCGGGGTGGATACGCAGTATTTT. The chain uses TRBV7-3 and TRBJ2-3; the D gene is possibly TRBD2 (5 bases). The CDR3 covers 14 residues. The V gene's germline CDR1 is SGHTA and CDR2 FQGTGA. Between the trimmed V and J ends, which lost 4 bases and 6 bases, there was a span of 14 bases.

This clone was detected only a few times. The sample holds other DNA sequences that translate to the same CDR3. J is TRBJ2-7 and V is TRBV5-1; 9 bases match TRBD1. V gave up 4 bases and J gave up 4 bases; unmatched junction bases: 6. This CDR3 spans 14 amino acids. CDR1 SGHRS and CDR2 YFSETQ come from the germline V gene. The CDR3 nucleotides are TGCGCCAGCAGCCCGACAGGGGGAGAGTACGAGCAGTACTTC. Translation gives CASSPTGGEYEQYF.

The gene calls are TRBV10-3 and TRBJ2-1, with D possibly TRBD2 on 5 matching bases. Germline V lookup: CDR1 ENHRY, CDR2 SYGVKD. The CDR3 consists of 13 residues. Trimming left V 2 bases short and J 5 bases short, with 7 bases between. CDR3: CAISESGNNEQFF. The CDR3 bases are TGTGCCATCAGTGAGAGCGGAAACAATGAGCAGTTCTTC.

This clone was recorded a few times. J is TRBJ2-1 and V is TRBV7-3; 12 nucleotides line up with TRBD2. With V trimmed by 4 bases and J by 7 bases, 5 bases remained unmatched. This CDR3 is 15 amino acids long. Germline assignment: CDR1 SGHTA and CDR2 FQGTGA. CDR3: CASSSLAGGRNEQFF. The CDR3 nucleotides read TGTGCCAGCAGCTCTCTAGCGGGGGGGCGTAATGAGCAGTTCTTC. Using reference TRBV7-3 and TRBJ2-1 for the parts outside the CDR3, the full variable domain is GAGVSQTPSNKVTEKGKYVELRCDPISGHTALYWYRQSLGQGPEFLIYFQGTGAADDSGLPNDRFFAVRPEGSVSTLKIQRTERGDSAVYLCASSSLAGGRNEQFFGPGTRLTVL.

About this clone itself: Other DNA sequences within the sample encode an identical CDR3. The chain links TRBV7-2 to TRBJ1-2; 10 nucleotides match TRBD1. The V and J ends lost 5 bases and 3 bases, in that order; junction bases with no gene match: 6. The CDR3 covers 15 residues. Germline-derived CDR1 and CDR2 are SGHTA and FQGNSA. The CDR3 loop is CASSPRQGAYYGYTF. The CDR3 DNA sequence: TGTGCCAGCAGCCCTAGACAGGGGGCTTACTATGGCTACACCTTC. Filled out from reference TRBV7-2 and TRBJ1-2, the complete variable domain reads GAGVSQSPSNKVTEKGKDVELRCDPISGHTALYWYRQSLGQGLEFLIYFQGNSAPDKSGLPSDRFSAERTGGSVSTLTIQRTQQEDSAVYLCASSPRQGAYYGYTFGSGTRLTVV.

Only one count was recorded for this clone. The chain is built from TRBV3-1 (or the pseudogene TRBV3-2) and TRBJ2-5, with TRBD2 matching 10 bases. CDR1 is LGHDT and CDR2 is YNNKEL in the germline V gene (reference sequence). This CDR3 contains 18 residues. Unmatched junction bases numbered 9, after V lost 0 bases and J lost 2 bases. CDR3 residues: CASSQELAGASPQETQYF. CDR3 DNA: TGTGCCAGCAGCCAAGAGCTAGCGGGGGCGTCCCCACAAGAGACCCAGTACTTC.

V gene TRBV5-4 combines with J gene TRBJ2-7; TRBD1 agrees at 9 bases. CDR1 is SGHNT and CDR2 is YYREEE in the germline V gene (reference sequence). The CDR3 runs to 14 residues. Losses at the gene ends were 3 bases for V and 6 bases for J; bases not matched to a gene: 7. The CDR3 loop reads CASSWGGDRVEQYF. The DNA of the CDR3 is TGTGCCAGCAGCTGGGGGGGGGACAGGGTCGAGCAGTACTTC.

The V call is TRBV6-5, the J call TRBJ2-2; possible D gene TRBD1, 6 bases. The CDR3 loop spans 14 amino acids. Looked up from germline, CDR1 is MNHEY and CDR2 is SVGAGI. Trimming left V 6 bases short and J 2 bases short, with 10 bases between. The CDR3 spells CASRRQANTGELFF. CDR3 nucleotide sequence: TGTGCCAGCAGGAGACAGGCAAACACCGGGGAGCTGTTTTTT.

The CDR3 protein is CASSLKTGSSGYTF. The CDR3 bases are TGTGCCAGCAGCCTTAAAACAGGGTCCTCTGGCTACACCTTC. The rearrangement joins TRBV28 to TRBJ1-2; D might be TRBD1 (6 bases). CDR3 length equals 14 residues. The V end was cut by 6 bases, the J end by 7 bases, with 18 bases between. CDR1 is MDHEN and CDR2 is SYDVKM in the germline V gene.

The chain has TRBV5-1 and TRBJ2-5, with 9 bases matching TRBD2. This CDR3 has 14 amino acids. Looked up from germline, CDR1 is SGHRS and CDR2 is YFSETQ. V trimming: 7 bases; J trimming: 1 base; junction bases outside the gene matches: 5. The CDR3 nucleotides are TGCGCCAGCGGAGCTAGCGGGGCCCAAGAGACCCAGTACTTC. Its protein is CASGASGAQETQYF.